The clone carrying this T cell receptor beta chain has just one count. As yet, its antigen is unknown. This sample stems from a study of shared clonotypes between healthy human individuals. Study results and limitations: On the whole, naive subsets had larger estimated richness than memory subsets had. In having few donors, the study represented limited genetic and exposure-history diversity.

Looked up from germline, CDR1 is LNHDA and CDR2 is SQIVND (reference sequence). This CDR3 region has 13 residues. J lost 2 bases, V lost 9 bases, and 2 bases had no gene match. DNA at about 200 ng, some 31,000 T cell genomes, went into sorted-subset replicate PCRs. Generated by immunoSEQ multiplex PCR, the TCRdb table keeps only in-frame clones and is missing some. Of 700,000 to 950,000 clones listed, about 96% were seen once; the top ten hold less than 0.25%. CD8 cells regarded as naive lacked CD45RO, were positively chosen for CCR7, and omitted terminally differentiated effector memory CD45RA+ cells.

What was sequenced was naive CD8+ T cells sorted from blood. The chain recombines TRBV19 with TRBJ2-3; 10 nucleotides match TRBD2. The receptor was isolated from a man in his thirties or forties in good health. CDR3 region: CASGLADTDTQYF. For the CDR3, the DNA is TGTGCCAGCGGACTAGCGGACACAGATACGCAGTATTTT.